Listed below are T cell receptor beta chains from one sample, sequenced in a study of vaccination effects on CD4 cells after COVID-19. Clones were sequenced by immunoSEQ multiplex PCR, and TCRdb holds only the in-frame ones, with some missing. Of approximately 40,000 clones listed, roughly 76% are singletons. These receptors are not linked to any known antigen. The material sequenced was CD4+ T cells from PBMCs cultured with SARS-CoV-2 spike peptides, taken before COVID-19 vaccination. These receptors originate from a human donor who received a COVID-19 vaccine. The conserved cysteine and the conserved F or W are not part of the CDR3 here. Each record gives: J gene, clone size, V gene, D gene, CDR3 protein. The D gene is left open where the match is weak. Clone sizes are given selectively: once, few, many, or a class where the clone is expanded.

j_gene: TRBJ2-2; abundance: .; v_gene: TRBV5-1; d_gene: .; CDR3aa: ASSLGRGTGELF
j_gene: TRBJ2-5; abundance: .; v_gene: TRBV30; d_gene: .; CDR3aa: AWSPNFGETQY
j_gene: TRBJ1-6; abundance: few; v_gene: TRBV7-2; d_gene: .; CDR3aa: ASSIRGAGSSPLH
j_gene: TRBJ2-1; abundance: .; v_gene: TRBV19; d_gene: TRBD2; CDR3aa: ASRTSVYNEQF
j_gene: TRBJ2-7; abundance: .; v_gene: TRBV28; d_gene: .; CDR3aa: ASSSSPLPEQY
j_gene: TRBJ1-5; abundance: .; v_gene: TRBV19; d_gene: .; CDR3aa: ASRLTARYDSNQPQH
j_gene: TRBJ1-1; abundance: .; v_gene: TRBV5-1; d_gene: .; CDR3aa: ASSPRTANTEAF
j_gene: TRBJ1-2; abundance: .; v_gene: TRBV14; d_gene: .; CDR3aa: ASSQLGGAGGYT
j_gene: TRBJ2-2; abundance: .; v_gene: TRBV3-1/TRBV3-2; d_gene: TRBD2; CDR3aa: ASSQVRVAGGPGTGELF
j_gene: TRBJ2-3; abundance: .; v_gene: TRBV18; d_gene: TRBD2; CDR3aa: ASSPGLATDTQY
j_gene: TRBJ2-2; abundance: .; v_gene: TRBV18; d_gene: .; CDR3aa: ASSPPRGAGELF
j_gene: TRBJ1-2; abundance: .; v_gene: TRBV7-2; d_gene: .; CDR3aa: ASSLGRGPYT
j_gene: TRBJ2-5; abundance: .; v_gene: TRBV6-2/TRBV6-3; d_gene: .; CDR3aa: ASSSFTRETQY
j_gene: TRBJ1-2; abundance: .; v_gene: TRBV3-1/TRBV3-2; d_gene: TRBD1; CDR3aa: ASSPSLDRGRLIGYT
j_gene: TRBJ2-7; abundance: .; v_gene: TRBV3-1/TRBV3-2; d_gene: .; CDR3aa: ASSQVASNEQY
j_gene: TRBJ1-3; abundance: .; v_gene: TRBV5-6; d_gene: .; CDR3aa: ASSSYLTGGLRTIY
j_gene: TRBJ1-5; abundance: .; v_gene: TRBV4-1; d_gene: .; CDR3aa: ASSQDGIGNQPQH
j_gene: TRBJ2-1; abundance: .; v_gene: TRBV28; d_gene: .; CDR3aa: ASSSPPNINEQF
j_gene: TRBJ2-3; abundance: .; v_gene: TRBV7-2; d_gene: .; CDR3aa: ASSLRGTQY
j_gene: TRBJ1-5; abundance: medium-sized; v_gene: TRBV6-1; d_gene: .; CDR3aa: ASSEGDGLNQPQH
j_gene: TRBJ1-1; abundance: .; v_gene: TRBV7-9; d_gene: TRBD1; CDR3aa: ASSSGTVNTEAF
j_gene: TRBJ1-6; abundance: .; v_gene: TRBV7-8; d_gene: TRBD1; CDR3aa: ASRFNPGQGNSPLH
j_gene: TRBJ2-1; abundance: .; v_gene: TRBV28; d_gene: .; CDR3aa: ASWGSGATNEQF
j_gene: TRBJ1-5; abundance: .; v_gene: TRBV30; d_gene: TRBD1; CDR3aa: AWSVGQDNQPQH
j_gene: TRBJ2-3; abundance: .; v_gene: TRBV20-1; d_gene: .; CDR3aa: SASQGDTQY
j_gene: TRBJ2-3; abundance: few; v_gene: TRBV4-2; d_gene: TRBD1; CDR3aa: ASSPTAGGHADTQY
j_gene: TRBJ2-2; abundance: .; v_gene: TRBV7-3; d_gene: TRBD2; CDR3aa: ASSLKGSTGGTGELF
j_gene: TRBJ1-5; abundance: .; v_gene: TRBV4-2; d_gene: TRBD1; CDR3aa: ASSARQGGNQPQH
j_gene: TRBJ1-2; abundance: .; v_gene: TRBV7-2; d_gene: TRBD1; CDR3aa: ASSLGPGQRSYGYT
j_gene: TRBJ2-5; abundance: once; v_gene: TRBV28; d_gene: .; CDR3aa: ASSFQGPLKETQY
j_gene: TRBJ2-2; abundance: .; v_gene: TRBV6-2/TRBV6-3; d_gene: .; CDR3aa: ASSRPTGSGELF
j_gene: TRBJ2-5; abundance: once; v_gene: TRBV18; d_gene: .; CDR3aa: ASSPDQGWETQY
j_gene: TRBJ1-2; abundance: .; v_gene: TRBV3-1/TRBV3-2; d_gene: .; CDR3aa: ATSPGNYGYT
j_gene: TRBJ1-3; abundance: few; v_gene: TRBV6-5; d_gene: TRBD1; CDR3aa: ASRLDRGEGNTIY
j_gene: TRBJ1-1; abundance: .; v_gene: TRBV5-1; d_gene: TRBD1; CDR3aa: ASSTGQGHTEAF
j_gene: TRBJ2-5; abundance: .; v_gene: TRBV7-9; d_gene: TRBD2; CDR3aa: ASSFGSGGAQY
j_gene: TRBJ2-3; abundance: .; v_gene: TRBV4-3; d_gene: TRBD2; CDR3aa: ASSQGDLAGGLTDTQY
j_gene: TRBJ2-7; abundance: once; v_gene: TRBV6-1; d_gene: .; CDR3aa: ASSEQGLYEQY
j_gene: TRBJ2-1; abundance: .; v_gene: TRBV7-8; d_gene: TRBD2; CDR3aa: ASSGRAGALYNEQF
j_gene: TRBJ2-7; abundance: .; v_gene: TRBV6-5; d_gene: .; CDR3aa: ASSYSNRAYEQY
j_gene: TRBJ2-3; abundance: .; v_gene: TRBV25-1; d_gene: .; CDR3aa: ASRRTSTDTQY
j_gene: TRBJ1-2; abundance: .; v_gene: TRBV4-1; d_gene: .; CDR3aa: ASSQDRGIPSYT
j_gene: TRBJ2-5; abundance: .; v_gene: TRBV5-4; d_gene: .; CDR3aa: ASSLAGAETQY
j_gene: TRBJ2-5; abundance: .; v_gene: TRBV7-7; d_gene: TRBD2; CDR3aa: ASSLGLAGSETQY
j_gene: TRBJ2-2; abundance: .; v_gene: TRBV7-9; d_gene: .; CDR3aa: ASSSGPGAGELF
j_gene: TRBJ1-1; abundance: few; v_gene: TRBV14; d_gene: .; CDR3aa: ASSQDWGTNEAF
j_gene: TRBJ2-2; abundance: .; v_gene: TRBV10-3; d_gene: TRBD1; CDR3aa: AIRGQGANTGELF
j_gene: TRBJ2-6; abundance: .; v_gene: TRBV5-6; d_gene: .; CDR3aa: ASSLGPGRAAGANVLT
j_gene: TRBJ2-1; abundance: .; v_gene: TRBV3-1/TRBV3-2; d_gene: .; CDR3aa: ASSQEPNEQF
j_gene: TRBJ2-1; abundance: .; v_gene: TRBV2; d_gene: TRBD1; CDR3aa: ASRGTGVNEQF
j_gene: TRBJ2-1; abundance: .; v_gene: TRBV29-1; d_gene: TRBD2; CDR3aa: SVYQRELGNEQF
j_gene: TRBJ1-1; abundance: few; v_gene: TRBV11-2; d_gene: .; CDR3aa: ASSLWDGGTEAF